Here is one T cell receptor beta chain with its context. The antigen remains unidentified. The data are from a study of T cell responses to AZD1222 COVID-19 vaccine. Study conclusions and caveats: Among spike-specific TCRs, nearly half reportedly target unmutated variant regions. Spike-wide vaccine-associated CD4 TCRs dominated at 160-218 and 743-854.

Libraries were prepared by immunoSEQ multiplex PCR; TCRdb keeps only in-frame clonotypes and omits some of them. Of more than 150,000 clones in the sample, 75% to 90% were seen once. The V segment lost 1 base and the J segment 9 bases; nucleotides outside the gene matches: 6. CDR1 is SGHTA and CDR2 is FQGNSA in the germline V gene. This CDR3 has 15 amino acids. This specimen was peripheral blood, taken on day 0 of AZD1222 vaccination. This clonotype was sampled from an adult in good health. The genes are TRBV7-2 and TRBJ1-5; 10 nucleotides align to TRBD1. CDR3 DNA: TGTGCCAGCAGCTTAGAAGGGACAGGGGTTATGCCCCAGCATTTT. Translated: CASSLEGTGVMPQHF. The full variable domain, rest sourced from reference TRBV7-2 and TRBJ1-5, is GAGVSQSPSNKVTEKGKDVELRCDPISGHTALYWYRQSLGQGLEFLIYFQGNSAPDKSGLPSDRFSAERTGGSVSTLTIQRTQQEDSAVYLCASSLEGTGVMPQHFGDGTRLSIL.